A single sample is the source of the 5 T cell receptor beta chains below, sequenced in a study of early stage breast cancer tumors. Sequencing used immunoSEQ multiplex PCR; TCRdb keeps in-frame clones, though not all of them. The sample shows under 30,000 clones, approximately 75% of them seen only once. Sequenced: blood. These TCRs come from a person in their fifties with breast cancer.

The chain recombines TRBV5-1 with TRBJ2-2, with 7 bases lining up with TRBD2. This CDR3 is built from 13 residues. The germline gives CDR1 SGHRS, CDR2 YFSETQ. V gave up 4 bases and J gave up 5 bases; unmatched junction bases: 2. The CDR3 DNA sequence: TGCGCCAGCAGCCCCGGGGGGACCGGGGAGCTGTTTTTT. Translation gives CASSPGGTGELFF.

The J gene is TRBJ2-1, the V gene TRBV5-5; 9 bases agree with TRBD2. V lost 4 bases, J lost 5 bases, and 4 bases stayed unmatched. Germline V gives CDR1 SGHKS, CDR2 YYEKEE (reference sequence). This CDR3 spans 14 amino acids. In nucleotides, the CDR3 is TGTGCCAGCAGCCCGGGACTAGCTAACAATGAGCAGTTCTTC. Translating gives CASSPGLANNEQFF. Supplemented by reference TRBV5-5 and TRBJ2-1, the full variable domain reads DAGVTQSPTHLIKTRGQQVTLRCSPISGHKSVSWYQQVLGQGPQFIFQYYEKEERGRGNFPDRFSARQFPNYSSELNVNALLLGDSALYLCASSPGLANNEQFFGPGTRLTVL.

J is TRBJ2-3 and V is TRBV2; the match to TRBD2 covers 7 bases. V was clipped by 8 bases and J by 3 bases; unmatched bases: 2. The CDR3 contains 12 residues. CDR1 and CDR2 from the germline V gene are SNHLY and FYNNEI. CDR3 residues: CASERETDTQYF. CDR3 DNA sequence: TGTGCCAGCGAGCGGGAAACAGATACGCAGTATTTT.

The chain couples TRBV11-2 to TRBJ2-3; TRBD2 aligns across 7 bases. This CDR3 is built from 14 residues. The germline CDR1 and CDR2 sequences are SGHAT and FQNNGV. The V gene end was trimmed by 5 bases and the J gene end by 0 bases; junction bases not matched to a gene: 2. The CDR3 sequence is CASSGSGSTDTQYF. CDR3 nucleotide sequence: TGTGCCAGCAGCGGTAGCGGGAGCACAGATACGCAGTATTTT.

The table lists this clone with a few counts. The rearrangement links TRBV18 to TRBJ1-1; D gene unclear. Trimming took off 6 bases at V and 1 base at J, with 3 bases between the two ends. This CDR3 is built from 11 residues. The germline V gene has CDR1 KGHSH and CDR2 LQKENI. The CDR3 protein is CASSGNTEAFF. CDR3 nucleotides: TGTGCCAGCTCTGGGAACACTGAAGCTTTCTTT.